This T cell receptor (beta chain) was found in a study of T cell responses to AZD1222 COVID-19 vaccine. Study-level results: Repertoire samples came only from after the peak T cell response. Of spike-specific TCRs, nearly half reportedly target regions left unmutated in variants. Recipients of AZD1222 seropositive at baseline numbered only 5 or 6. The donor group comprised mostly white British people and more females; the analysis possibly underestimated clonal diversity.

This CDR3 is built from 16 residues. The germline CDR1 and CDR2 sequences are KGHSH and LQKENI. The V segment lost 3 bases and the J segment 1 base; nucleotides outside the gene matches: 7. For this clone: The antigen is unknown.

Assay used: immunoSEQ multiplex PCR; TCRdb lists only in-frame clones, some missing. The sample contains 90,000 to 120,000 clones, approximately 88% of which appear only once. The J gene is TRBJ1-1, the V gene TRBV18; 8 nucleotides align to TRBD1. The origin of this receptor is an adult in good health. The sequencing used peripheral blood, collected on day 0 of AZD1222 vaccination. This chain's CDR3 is CASSPRQGIGNTEAFF. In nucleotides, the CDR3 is TGTGCCAGCTCACCGAGACAGGGGATCGGGAACACTGAAGCTTTCTTT. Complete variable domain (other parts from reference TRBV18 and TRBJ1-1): NAGVMQNPRHLVRRRGQEARLRCSPMKGHSHVYWYRQLPEEGLKFMVYLQKENIIDESGMPKERFSAEFPKEGPSILRIQQVVRGDSAAYFCASSPRQGIGNTEAFFGQGTRLTVV.